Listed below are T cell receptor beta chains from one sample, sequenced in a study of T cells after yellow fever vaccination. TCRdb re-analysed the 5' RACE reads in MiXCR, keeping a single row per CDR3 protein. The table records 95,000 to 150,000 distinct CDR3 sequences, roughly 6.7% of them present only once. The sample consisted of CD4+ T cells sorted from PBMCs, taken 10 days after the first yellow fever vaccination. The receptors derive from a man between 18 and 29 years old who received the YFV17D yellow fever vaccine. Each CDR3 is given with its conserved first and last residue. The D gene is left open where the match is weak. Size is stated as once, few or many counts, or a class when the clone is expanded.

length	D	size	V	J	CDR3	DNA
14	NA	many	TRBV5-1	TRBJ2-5	CASRKQALQETQYF	TGCGCCAGCAGGAAGCAGGCTCTCCAAGAGACCCAGTACTTC
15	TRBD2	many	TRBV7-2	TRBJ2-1	CASSLSSGGLYEQFF	TGTGCCAGCAGCTTAAGTAGCGGGGGGCTGTATGAGCAGTTCTTC
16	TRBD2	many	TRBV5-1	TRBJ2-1	CASSAGTSGGAHEQFF	TGCGCCAGCAGCGCTGGGACTAGCGGGGGGGCCCATGAGCAGTTCTTC
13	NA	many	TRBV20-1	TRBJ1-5	CSAPGQQGQPQHF	TGCAGTGCTCCCGGACAGCAAGGGCAGCCCCAGCATTTT
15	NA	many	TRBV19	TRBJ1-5	CASSQTADGNQPQHF	TGTGCCAGTAGTCAGACAGCGGACGGCAATCAGCCCCAGCATTTT
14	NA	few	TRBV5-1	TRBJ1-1	CASSLGVGATEAFF	TGCGCCAGCAGCTTGGGTGTGGGGGCAACTGAAGCTTTCTTT
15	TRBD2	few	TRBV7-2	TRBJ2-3	CASSLPGLAADTQYF	TGTGCCAGCAGCTTACCGGGACTAGCGGCAGATACGCAGTATTTT
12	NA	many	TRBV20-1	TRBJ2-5	CSARLVSETQYF	TGCAGTGCTAGACTAGTTTCGGAGACCCAGTACTTC
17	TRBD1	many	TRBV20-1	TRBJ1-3	CSAPGLGTERSEGTIYF	TGCAGTGCCCCCGGCTTAGGGACAGAAAGATCGGAAGGCACCATATATTTT
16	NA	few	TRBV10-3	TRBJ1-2	CAISEGVGRATGGYTF	TGTGCCATCAGTGAAGGGGTCGGCAGGGCGACGGGCGGCTACACCTTC
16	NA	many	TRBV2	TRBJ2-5	CASSEGPPGNYETQYF	TGTGCCAGCAGTGAGGGACCCCCCGGGAACTACGAGACCCAGTACTTC
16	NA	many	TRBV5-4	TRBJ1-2	CASSPGGVVANYGYTF	TGTGCCAGCAGCCCGGGGGGGGTGGTAGCTAACTATGGCTACACCTTC
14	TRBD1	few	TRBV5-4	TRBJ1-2	CASRTTGKDYGYTF	TGTGCCAGCAGGACGACAGGGAAAGACTATGGCTACACCTTC
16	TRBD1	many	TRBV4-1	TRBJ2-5	CASSDTGTAYQETQYF	TGCGCCAGCAGCGACACCGGGACAGCGTACCAAGAGACCCAGTACTTC
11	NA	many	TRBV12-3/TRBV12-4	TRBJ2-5	CASSREETQYF	TGTGCCAGCAGTCGGGAGGAGACCCAGTACTTC
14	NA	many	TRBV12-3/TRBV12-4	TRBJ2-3	CASTLRGQGDTQYF	TGTGCCAGCACCCTTCGGGGGCAGGGAGATACGCAGTATTTT
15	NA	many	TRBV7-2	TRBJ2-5	CASRPSGAPQETQYF	TGTGCCAGCAGGCCCTCGGGGGCTCCACAAGAGACCCAGTACTTC